This T cell receptor beta chain was identified in a study of cytomegalovirus exposure and HLA in healthy donors. Whole-study findings and limits: Fewer N-insertions (relative to the roughly 660-donor mean) were reportedly seen in an Asian-associated ancestry cluster in a later analysis. Cytomegalovirus-associated status was assigned to around 160 TCR beta chains. Cytomegalovirus status was reportedly diagnosed by the classifier with high specificity and sensitivity. Later analysis identified a missense DCLRE1C variant that was linked to TCR beta V- and J-gene trimming.

CDR3 length: 16 amino acids. The V end lost 0 bases, the J end lost 0 bases, and 7 bases lay between the germline ends. Germline values: CDR1 SGHRS, CDR2 YFSETQ. PCR employed 60 Vbeta and 13 Jbeta primers. Clones were sequenced by immunoSEQ multiplex PCR, and TCRdb holds only the in-frame ones, with some missing. In the table there are some 97,000 clones, around three quarters of which are singletons. This clone was seen a single time. Its antigen is still unknown. Sequencing input: PBMCs. The chain has TRBV5-1 and TRBJ2-6; perhaps TRBD1 as D (5 bases). This sequence was found in a woman aged 50 to 60 in good health and CMV-seropositive. DNA for the CDR3: TGCGCCAGCAGCTTGGGGACAAACTCTGGGGCCAACGTCCTGACTTTC. Protein: CASSLGTNSGANVLTF.